This entry describes one T cell receptor beta chain. TCRdb keeps only in-frame clones here, not all; method: immunoSEQ multiplex PCR. The sample contains approximately 50,000 clones, 85% to 90% of which appear only once. This entry comes from a study of T cells in localized non-small cell lung cancer. The V end was cut by 3 bases, the J end by 3 bases, with 11 bases between. The V gene's germline CDR1 is WNHNN and CDR2 SYGVQD (reference sequence). The CDR3 length is 15 residues. The source was PBMCs, collected before any cancer treatment. The sequence was obtained from a man between 40 and 70 years old with stage II lung adenocarcinoma. The chain has TRBV10-1 and TRBJ2-2; possible D gene TRBD2, 5 bases. CDR3 sequence (DNA): TGCGCCAGCAGTGACCCTACTAGTTACACCGGGGAGCTGTTTTTT. Its protein product is CASSDPTSYTGELFF.